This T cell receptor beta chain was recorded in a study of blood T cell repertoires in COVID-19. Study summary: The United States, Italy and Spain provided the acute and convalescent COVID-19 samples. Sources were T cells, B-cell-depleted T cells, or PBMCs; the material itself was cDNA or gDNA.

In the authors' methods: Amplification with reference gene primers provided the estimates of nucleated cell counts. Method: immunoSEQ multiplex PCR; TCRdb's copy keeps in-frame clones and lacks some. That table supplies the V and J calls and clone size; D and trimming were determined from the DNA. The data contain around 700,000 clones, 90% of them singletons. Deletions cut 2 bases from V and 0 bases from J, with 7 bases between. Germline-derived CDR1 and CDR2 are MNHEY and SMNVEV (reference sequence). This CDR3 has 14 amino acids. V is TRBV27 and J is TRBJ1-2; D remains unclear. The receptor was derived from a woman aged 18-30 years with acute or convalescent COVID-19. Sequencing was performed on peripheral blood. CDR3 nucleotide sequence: TGTGCCAGCAGTTTAGCGGGAACTAACTATGGCTACACCTTC. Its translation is CASSLAGTNYGYTF.